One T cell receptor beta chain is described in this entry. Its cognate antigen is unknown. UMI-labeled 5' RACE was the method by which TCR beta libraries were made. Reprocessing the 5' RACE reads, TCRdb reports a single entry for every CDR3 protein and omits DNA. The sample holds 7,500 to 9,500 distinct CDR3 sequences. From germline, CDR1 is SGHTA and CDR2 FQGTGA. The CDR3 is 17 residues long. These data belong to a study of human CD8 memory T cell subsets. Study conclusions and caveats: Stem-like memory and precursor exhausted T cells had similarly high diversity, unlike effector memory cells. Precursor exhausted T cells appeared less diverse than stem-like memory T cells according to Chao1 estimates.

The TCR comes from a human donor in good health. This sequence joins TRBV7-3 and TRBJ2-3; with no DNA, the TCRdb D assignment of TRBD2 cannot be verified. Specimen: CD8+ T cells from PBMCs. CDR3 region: CASSLGSSGTSRDTQYF.